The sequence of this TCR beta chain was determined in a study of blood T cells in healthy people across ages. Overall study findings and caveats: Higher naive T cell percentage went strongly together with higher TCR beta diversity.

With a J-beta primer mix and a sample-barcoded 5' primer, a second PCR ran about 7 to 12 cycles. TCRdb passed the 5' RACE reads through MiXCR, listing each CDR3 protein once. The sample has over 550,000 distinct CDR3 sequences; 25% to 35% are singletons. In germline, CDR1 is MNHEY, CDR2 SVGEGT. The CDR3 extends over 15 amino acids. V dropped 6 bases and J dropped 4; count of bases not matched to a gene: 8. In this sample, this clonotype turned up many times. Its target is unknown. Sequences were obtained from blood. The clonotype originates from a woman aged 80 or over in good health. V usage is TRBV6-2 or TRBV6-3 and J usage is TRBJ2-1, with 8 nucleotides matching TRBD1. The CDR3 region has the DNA TGTGCCAGCAGCAAGACGGGACAGGCTTACAATGAGCAGTTCTTC. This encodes CASSKTGQAYNEQFF.